This TCR beta chain was sequenced during a study of technical replicates of blood from a handful of donors. Germline assignment: CDR1 MGHRA and CDR2 YSYEKL. CDR3 length: 15 amino acids. J gave up 5 bases and V 2 bases, and 8 bases lay outside the gene matches. The data were produced by immunoSEQ multiplex PCR, yet TCRdb's version contains in-frame clones alone and is incomplete. Of just over 80,000 clones detected, 96% appear once; the ten largest clones hold around 0.28%. Sequenced sample: T cells isolated from PBMCs. This TCR derives from a human donor in good health. The chain couples TRBV4-1 to TRBJ1-2, with 7 bases matching TRBD1. The CDR3 DNA reads as TGCGCCAGCAGCCAACTCGAGGGGGCGGGGTATGGCTACACCTTC. It is translated as CASSQLEGAGYGYTF.